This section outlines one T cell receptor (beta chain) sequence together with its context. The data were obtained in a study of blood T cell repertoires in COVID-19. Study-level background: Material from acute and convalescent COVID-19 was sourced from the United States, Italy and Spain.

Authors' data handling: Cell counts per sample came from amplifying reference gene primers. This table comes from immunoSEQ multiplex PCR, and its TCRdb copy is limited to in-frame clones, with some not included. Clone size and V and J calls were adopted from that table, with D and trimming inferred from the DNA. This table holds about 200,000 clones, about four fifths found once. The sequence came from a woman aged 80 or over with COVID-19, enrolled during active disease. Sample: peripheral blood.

CDR3 bases: TGTGCCAGCAGTTCCCACAGGGGAGGTGGCTACACCTTC. Protein product: CASSSHRGGGYTF. The chain employs TRBV28 and TRBJ1-2, with TRBD1 identical over 7 bases. V shed 4 bases, J shed 7 bases, and the junction held 6 bases outside the gene matches. The CDR3 loop spans 13 amino acids. Germline V CDR1 and CDR2: MDHEN, SYDVKM.